The 5 T cell receptor beta chains below all came from one sample that was sequenced in a study of T cells in Graves' hyperthyroidism and ophthalmopathy (dated by TCRdb to the late 2010s). Libraries were prepared through multiplex PCR. Reads for this sample came from an Illumina HiSeq 2000. Amplification of TCR beta CDR3 regions was carried out from RNA transcripts. The first round of RT-PCR for the TCR CDR3 was performed with the HTBI primer set and the Qiagen OneStep RT-PCR kit. The public reads were reprocessed in TCRdb via fastp at Q25 and MiXCR, keeping in-frame beta chains. Rows merge per CDR3 protein into single entries with the most common DNA and genes. This sample is represented by over 150,000 distinct CDR3 sequences; around 17% of them were singletons. The ten top clones hold 40% to 65% of the sample. The sample consisted of blood. These receptors all come from a woman in her 50s with Graves' hyperthyroidism.

This clonotype was counted ten times or more. This chain links TRBV11-2 with TRBJ2-7, with a tentative D call TRBD2 (5 bases). V was clipped by 8 bases and J by 2 bases, with 19 bases between them. The germline CDR1 and CDR2 sequences are SGHAT and FQNNGV. The CDR3 spans 15 residues. The CDR3 is CASESSGSQTYEQYF. The CDR3 nucleotides are TGTGCCAGCGAGTCTAGTGGGAGTCAAACCTACGAGCAGTACTTC.

This clonotype has ten or more counts. The chain carries TRBV24-1 and TRBJ2-1, with 10 bases matching TRBD2. Losses at the gene ends were 4 bases for V and 3 bases for J; bases not matched to a gene: 2. This CDR3 is built from 15 residues. Per germline, CDR1 KGHDR and CDR2 SFDVKD. CDR3 in amino acids: CATSDTSGIYNEQFF. CDR3 DNA: TGTGCCACCAGTGACACTAGCGGGATCTACAATGAGCAGTTCTTC.

This clonotype was observed a handful of times. It may be a read error: a sequence one base away is much more abundant. The conserved final phenylalanine or tryptophan is absent from the CDR3, which likely points to a read error. The chain is built from TRBV20-1 and TRBJ1-1; 7 bases are shared with TRBD1. The germline V gene has CDR1 DFQATT and CDR2 SNEGSKA (reference sequence). The CDR3 is made up of 15 amino acids. V was clipped by 3 bases and J by 1 base; unmatched bases: 8. The CDR3 is CSASSTGTANTEAFL. CDR3 DNA sequence: TGCAGTGCTAGCTCAACCGGGACAGCGAACACTGAAGCTTTCCTT.

This clonotype was counted a few times. The rearrangement joins TRBV7-3 to TRBJ2-1; D remains ambiguous. The CDR3 is made up of 14 amino acids. Trimming stripped 2 bases from V and 5 bases from J, with 10 bases between. Germline assignment: CDR1 SGHTA and CDR2 FQGTGA. The CDR3, as DNA: TGTGCCAGCAGCTTATTCCCAGCCGACAATGAGCAGTTCTTC. It encodes CASSLFPADNEQFF. The full variable domain, its missing parts supplied by reference TRBV7-3 and TRBJ2-1, is GAGVSQTPSNKVTEKGKYVELRCDPISGHTALYWYRQSLGQGPEFLIYFQGTGAADDSGLPNDRFFAVRPEGSVSTLKIQRTERGDSAVYLCASSLFPADNEQFFGPGTRLTVL.

The rearrangement uses TRBV20-1 and TRBJ1-1; maybe TRBD1 (5 bases). V was cut by 3 bases and J by 3 bases, with 8 bases left in between. The CDR3 sequence is 12 residues long. Germline CDR1 and CDR2: DFQATT and SNEGSKA (reference sequence). For the CDR3, the DNA is TGCAGTGCTAGTGTGGGGGACACTGAAGCTTTCTTT. It codes for CSASVGDTEAFF.